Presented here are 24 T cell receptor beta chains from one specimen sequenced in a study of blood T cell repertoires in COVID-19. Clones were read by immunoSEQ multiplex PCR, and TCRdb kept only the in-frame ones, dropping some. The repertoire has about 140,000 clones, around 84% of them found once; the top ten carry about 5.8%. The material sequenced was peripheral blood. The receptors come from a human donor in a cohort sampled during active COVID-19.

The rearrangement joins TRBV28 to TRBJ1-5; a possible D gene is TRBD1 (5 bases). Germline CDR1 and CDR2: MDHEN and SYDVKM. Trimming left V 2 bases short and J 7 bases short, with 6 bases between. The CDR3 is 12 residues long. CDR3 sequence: CASSLQGQPQHF. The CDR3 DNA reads TGTGCCAGCAGTTTACAGGGCCAGCCCCAGCATTTT.

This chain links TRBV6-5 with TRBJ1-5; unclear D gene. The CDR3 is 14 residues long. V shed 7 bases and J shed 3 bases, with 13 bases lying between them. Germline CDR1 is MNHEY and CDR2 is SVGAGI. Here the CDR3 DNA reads TGTGCCAGCATCGTGGTAGCTCCCAATCAGCCCCAGCATTTT. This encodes CASIVVAPNQPQHF.

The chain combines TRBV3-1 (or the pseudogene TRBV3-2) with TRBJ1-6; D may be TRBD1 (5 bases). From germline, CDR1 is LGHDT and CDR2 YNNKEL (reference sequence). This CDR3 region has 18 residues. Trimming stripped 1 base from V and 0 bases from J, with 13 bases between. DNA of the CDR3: TGTGCCAGCAGCCAAGGGGGCCAGCCCAGCTCCTATAATTCACCCCTCCACTTT. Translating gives CASSQGGQPSSYNSPLHF.

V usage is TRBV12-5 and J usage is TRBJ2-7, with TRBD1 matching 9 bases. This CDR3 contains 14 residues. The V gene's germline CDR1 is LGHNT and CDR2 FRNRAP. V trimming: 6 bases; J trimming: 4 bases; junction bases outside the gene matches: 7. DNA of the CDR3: TGTGCTAGTGGGGCCGGGACAGGGAGTTACGAGCAGTACTTC. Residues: CASGAGTGSYEQYF.

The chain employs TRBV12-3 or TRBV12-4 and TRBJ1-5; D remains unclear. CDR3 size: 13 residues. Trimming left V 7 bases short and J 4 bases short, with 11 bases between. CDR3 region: CASNLDRNQPQHF. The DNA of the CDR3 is TGTGCCAGCAACCTAGACCGGAATCAGCCCCAGCATTTT.

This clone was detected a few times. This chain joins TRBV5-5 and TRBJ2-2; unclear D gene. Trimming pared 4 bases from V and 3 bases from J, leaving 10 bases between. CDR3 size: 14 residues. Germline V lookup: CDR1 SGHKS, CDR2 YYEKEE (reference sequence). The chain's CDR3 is CASSVVPDTGELFF. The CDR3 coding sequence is TGTGCCAGCAGCGTGGTACCGGACACCGGGGAGCTGTTTTTT.

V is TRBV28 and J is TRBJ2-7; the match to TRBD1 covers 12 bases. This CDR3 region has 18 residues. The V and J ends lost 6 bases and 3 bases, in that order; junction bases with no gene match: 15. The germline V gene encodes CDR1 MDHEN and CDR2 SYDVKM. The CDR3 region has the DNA TGTGCCAGCAGCTCATCCGGGACAGGGGGCCTTTACTACTACGAGCAGTACTTC. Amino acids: CASSSSGTGGLYYYEQYF.

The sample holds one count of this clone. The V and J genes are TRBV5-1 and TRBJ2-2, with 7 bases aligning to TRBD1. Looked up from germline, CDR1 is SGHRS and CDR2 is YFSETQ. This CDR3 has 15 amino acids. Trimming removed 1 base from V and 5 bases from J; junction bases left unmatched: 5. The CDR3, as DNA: TGCGCCAGCAGCTTGCGACAGGGTGGGACCGGGGAGCTGTTTTTT. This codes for CASSLRQGGTGELFF.

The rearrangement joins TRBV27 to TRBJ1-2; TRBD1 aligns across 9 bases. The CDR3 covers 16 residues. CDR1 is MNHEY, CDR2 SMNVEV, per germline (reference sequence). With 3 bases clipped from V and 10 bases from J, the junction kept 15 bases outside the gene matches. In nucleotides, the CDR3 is TGTGCCAGCAGTTTTTACCCCGTAGACAGGGGGAGAGACTACACCTTC. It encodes CASSFYPVDRGRDYTF.

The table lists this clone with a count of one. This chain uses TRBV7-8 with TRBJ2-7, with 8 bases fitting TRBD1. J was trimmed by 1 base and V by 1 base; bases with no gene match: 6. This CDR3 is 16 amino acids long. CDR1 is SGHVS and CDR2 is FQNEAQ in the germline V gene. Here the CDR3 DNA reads TGTGCCAGCAGCTTAGAGGGGGACAGGTCGTCCTACGAGCAGTACTTC. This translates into CASSLEGDRSSYEQYF.

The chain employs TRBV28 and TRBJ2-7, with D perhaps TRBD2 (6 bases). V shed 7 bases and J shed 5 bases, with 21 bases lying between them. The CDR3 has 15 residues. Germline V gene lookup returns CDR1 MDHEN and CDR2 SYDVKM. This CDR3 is CASTAQEGLSNEQYF. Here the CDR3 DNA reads TGTGCCAGCACCGCCCAGGAGGGTTTGAGCAACGAGCAGTACTTC.

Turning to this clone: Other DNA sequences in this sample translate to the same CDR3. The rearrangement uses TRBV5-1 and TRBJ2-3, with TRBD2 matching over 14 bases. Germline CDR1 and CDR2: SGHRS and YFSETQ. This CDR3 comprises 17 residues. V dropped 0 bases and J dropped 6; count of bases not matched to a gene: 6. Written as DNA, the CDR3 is TGCGCCAGCAGCTTGGGACTAGCGGGGGGGCCAGCTGATACGCAGTATTTT. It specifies CASSLGLAGGPADTQYF.

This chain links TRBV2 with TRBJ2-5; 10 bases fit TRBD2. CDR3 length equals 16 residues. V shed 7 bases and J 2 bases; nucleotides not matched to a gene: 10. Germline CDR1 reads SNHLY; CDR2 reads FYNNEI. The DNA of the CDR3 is TGTGCCAGCACCCTACTTAGGACTAGCGGACAAGAGACCCAGTACTTC. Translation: CASTLLRTSGQETQYF. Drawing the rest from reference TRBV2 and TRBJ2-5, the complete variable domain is EPEVTQTPSHQVTQMGQEVILRCVPISNHLYFYWYRQILGQKVEFLVSFYNNEISEKSEIFDDQFSVERPDGSNFTLKIRSTKLEDSAMYFCASTLLRTSGQETQYFGPGTRLLVL.

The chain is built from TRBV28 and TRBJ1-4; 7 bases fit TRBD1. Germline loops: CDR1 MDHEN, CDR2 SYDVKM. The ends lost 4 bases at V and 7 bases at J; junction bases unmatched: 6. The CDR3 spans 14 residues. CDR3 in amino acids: CASSSGRGSEKLFF. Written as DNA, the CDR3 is TGTGCCAGCAGTTCTGGCAGGGGGAGTGAAAAACTGTTTTTT.

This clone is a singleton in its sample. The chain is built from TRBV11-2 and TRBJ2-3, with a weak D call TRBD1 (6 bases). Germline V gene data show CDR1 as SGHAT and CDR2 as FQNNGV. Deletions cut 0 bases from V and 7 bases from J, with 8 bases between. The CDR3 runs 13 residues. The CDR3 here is CASSLEGGYTQYF. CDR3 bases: TGTGCCAGCAGCTTAGAAGGGGGTTATACGCAGTATTTT.

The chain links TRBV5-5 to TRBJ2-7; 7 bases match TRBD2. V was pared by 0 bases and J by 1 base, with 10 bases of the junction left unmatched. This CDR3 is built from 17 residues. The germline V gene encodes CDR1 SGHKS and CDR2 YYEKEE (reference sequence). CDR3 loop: CASSLGPRELGSYEQYF. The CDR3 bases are TGTGCCAGCAGCTTGGGTCCGCGGGAGTTGGGGTCCTACGAGCAGTACTTC.

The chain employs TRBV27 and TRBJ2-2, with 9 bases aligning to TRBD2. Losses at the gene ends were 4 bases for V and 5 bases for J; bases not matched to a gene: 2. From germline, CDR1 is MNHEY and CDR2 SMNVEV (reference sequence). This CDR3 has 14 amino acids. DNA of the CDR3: TGTGCCAGCAGTTCGGGACTAGCTACCGGGGAGCTGTTTTTT. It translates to CASSSGLATGELFF.

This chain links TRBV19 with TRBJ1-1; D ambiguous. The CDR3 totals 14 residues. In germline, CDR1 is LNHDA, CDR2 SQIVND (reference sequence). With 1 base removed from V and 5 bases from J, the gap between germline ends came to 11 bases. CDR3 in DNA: TGTGCCAGTAGTATAGTGAGGGATAGGACTGAAGCTTTCTTT. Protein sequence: CASSIVRDRTEAFF.

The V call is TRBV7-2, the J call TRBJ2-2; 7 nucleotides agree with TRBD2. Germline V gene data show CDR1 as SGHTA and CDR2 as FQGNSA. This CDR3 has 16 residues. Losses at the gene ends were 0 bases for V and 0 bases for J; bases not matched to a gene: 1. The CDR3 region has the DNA TGTGCCAGCAGCTTAGCACTAGCGTCGAACACCGGGGAGCTGTTTTTT. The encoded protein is CASSLALASNTGELFF.

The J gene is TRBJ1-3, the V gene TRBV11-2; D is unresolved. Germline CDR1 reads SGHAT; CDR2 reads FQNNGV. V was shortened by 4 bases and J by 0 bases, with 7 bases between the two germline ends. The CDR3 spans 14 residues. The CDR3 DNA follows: TGTGCCAGCAGCTCCCGGGACTCTGGAAACACCATATATTTT. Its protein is CASSSRDSGNTIYF.

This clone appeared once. CDR3 in DNA: TGTGCCAGCAGCGACATTAATCCGGGAGCCTTCTACGAGCAGTACTTC. Residues: CASSDINPGAFYEQYF. The chain combines TRBV5-6 with TRBJ2-7; maybe TRBD2 (6 bases). The CDR3 consists of 16 residues. The V end lost 4 bases, the J end lost 3 bases, and 20 bases lay between the germline ends. In germline, CDR1 is SGHDT, CDR2 YYEEEE.

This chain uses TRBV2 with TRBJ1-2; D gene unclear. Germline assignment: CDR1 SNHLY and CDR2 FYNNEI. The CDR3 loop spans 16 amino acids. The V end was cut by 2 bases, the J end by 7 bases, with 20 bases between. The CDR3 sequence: CASSEQEGTVVSGYTF. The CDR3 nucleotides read TGTGCCAGCAGTGAACAAGAGGGTACAGTAGTAAGTGGCTACACCTTC.

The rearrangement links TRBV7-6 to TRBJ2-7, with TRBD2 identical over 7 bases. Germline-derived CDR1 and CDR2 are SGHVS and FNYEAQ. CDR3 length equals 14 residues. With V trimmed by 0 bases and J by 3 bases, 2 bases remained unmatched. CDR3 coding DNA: TGTGCCAGCAGCTTAGCGGGGGGGAACTACGAGCAGTACTTC. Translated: CASSLAGGNYEQYF.

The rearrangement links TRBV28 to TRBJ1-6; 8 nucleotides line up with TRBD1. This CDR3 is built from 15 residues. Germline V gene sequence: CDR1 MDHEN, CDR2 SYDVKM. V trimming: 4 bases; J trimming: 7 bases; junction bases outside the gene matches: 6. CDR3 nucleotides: TGTGCCAGCAGTTACCAGGGGGCGAGGAATTCACCCCTCCACTTT. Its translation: CASSYQGARNSPLHF.